This TCR beta chain was identified during a study of monozygotic twins with inflammatory bowel disease. This CDR3 is built from 15 residues. Germline V CDR1 and CDR2: MNHEY, SMNVEV (reference sequence). Total RNA from whole blood was isolated with no T cell sorting. The unique tags termed UMIs, each holding a 6-nucleotide sample barcode, were added by means of template switching. TCRdb reprocessed the 5' RACE reads; each CDR3 protein has one entry and no DNA is given. The repertoire shows roughly 160,000 distinct CDR3 sequences; the top ten hold approximately 7%. The sample taken for sequencing was blood. This clonotype originated in a human donor with ulcerative colitis or Crohn's disease, or a healthy co-twin of an affected twin (not recorded which). The chain employs TRBV27 and TRBJ1-1; TCRdb lists TRBD1, though no DNA is available to test this call. The CDR3 sequence is CASSWGDRGGTEAFF.